One and the same sample provided the 13 T cell receptor beta chains below, sequenced in a study of shared clonotypes between healthy human individuals. Libraries were prepared by immunoSEQ multiplex PCR; TCRdb keeps only in-frame clonotypes and omits some of them. The sample carries approximately 1.5 million clones, approximately 98.5% recorded once. Sequencing was done on a sample of naive CD4+ T cells sorted from blood. This sample's subset: CD45RA+ positively selected. Source of these receptors: a young man in good health.

The chain uses TRBV5-1 and TRBJ1-2, with D tentatively TRBD1 (5 bases). Germline V gene lookup returns CDR1 SGHRS and CDR2 YFSETQ. The V gene lost 0 bases and the J gene lost 8 bases, with 17 bases spanning the gap. The CDR3 consists of 15 residues. CDR3 residues: CASSLAGEGVYGYTF. As DNA, the CDR3 is TGCGCCAGCAGCTTGGCCGGTGAAGGGGTGTACGGCTACACCTTC.

V is TRBV4-2 and J is TRBJ2-1; 7 bases line up with TRBD2. CDR3 length equals 18 residues. Trimming at V came to 0 bases and at J to 4 bases, leaving 12 bases not matched to a gene. CDR1 and CDR2 from the germline V gene are LGHNA and YNFKEQ. The CDR3: CASSQEGGGGSSYNEQFF. The CDR3 DNA sequence: TGTGCCAGCAGCCAAGAGGGGGGTGGCGGGAGTTCTTACAATGAGCAGTTCTTC.

Only one count was recorded for this clone. The chain employs TRBV5-1 and TRBJ2-5; D is ambiguous. Germline CDR1 is SGHRS and CDR2 is YFSETQ. This CDR3 spans 16 amino acids. V lost 2 bases and J 1 base, leaving 15 bases between the germline ends. The CDR3 DNA reads TGCGCCAGCAGCTTAGGTATAGGGATGGCCCAAGAGACCCAGTACTTC. It yields the protein CASSLGIGMAQETQYF.

The gene calls are TRBV4-1 and TRBJ2-3, with D possibly being TRBD2 (6 bases). The germline V gene has CDR1 MGHRA and CDR2 YSYEKL. V lost 8 bases and J 1 base, leaving 13 bases between the germline ends. This CDR3 is built from 14 residues. CDR3 sequence reads: CASSWDLRTDTQYF. CDR3 in DNA: TGCGCCAGCTCGTGGGACTTACGCACAGATACGCAGTATTTT.

J is TRBJ2-5 and V is TRBV25-1; 7 positions agree with TRBD2. This CDR3 is built from 15 residues. The junction had 6 bases not matched to a gene; V was cut back by 5 bases and J by 0 bases. Germline CDR1 is MGHDK and CDR2 is SYGVNS. The CDR3 region has the DNA TGTGCCAGCAGTAGACCCCTAGCGGACCAAGAGACCCAGTACTTC. It codes for CASSRPLADQETQYF.

A single count supports this clone. J is TRBJ1-2 and V is TRBV5-4, with a possible D match to TRBD1 (5 bases). Germline-derived CDR1 and CDR2 are SGHNT and YYREEE (reference sequence). With 4 bases removed from V and 0 bases from J, the gap between germline ends came to 10 bases. This CDR3 is built from 14 residues. Here the CDR3 reads CASSGGTANYGYTF. The CDR3 coding sequence is TGTGCCAGCAGCGGTGGGACGGCTAACTATGGCTACACCTTC.

V and J are TRBV7-8 and TRBJ2-1; D gene ambiguous. V was cut by 5 bases and J by 4 bases, with 21 bases left in between. Per germline, CDR1 SGHVS and CDR2 FQNEAQ. The CDR3 extends over 17 amino acids. CDR3: CASSASPQTTWYNEQFF. The DNA for the CDR3 is TGTGCCAGCAGCGCCTCACCCCAGACCACATGGTACAATGAGCAGTTCTTC.

The gene calls are TRBV10-1 and TRBJ2-7; TRBD2 matches 10 bases. Germline V gene sequence: CDR1 WNHNN, CDR2 SYGVQD (reference sequence). Trimming cost V 10 bases and J 3 bases; bases outside gene matches: 9. The length of the CDR3 is 14 residues. The CDR3, as DNA: TGCGCCACCGCTCGTGCTAGCGGGAGCTACGAGCAGTACTTC. Residues: CATARASGSYEQYF.

The V call is TRBV2, the J call TRBJ2-7, with D tentatively TRBD2 (6 bases). V was pared by 6 bases and J by 1 base, with 16 bases between. CDR1 and CDR2 from the germline V gene are SNHLY and FYNNEI. CDR3 length equals 15 residues. The CDR3 bases are TGTGCCAGCAGGGGTAGAAGCGGACTATCCTACGAGCAGTACTTC. Its translation is CASRGRSGLSYEQYF.

The chain recombines TRBV15 with TRBJ2-5, with D possibly being TRBD1 or TRBD2 (5 bases each). V dropped 2 bases and J dropped 5 bases, with 12 bases sitting between them. CDR1 and CDR2 from the germline V gene are LNHNV and YYDKDF (reference sequence). This CDR3 is built from 14 residues. The CDR3 coding sequence is TGTGCCACCAGCAGACCCCGGGACGGGGAGACCCAGTACTTC. The encoded protein is CATSRPRDGETQYF.

CDR3: CSVRTGGSSYEQYF. DNA of the CDR3: TGCAGCGTCCGGACAGGGGGCAGCTCCTACGAGCAGTACTTC. The chain employs TRBV29-1 and TRBJ2-7; TRBD1 agrees at 11 bases. The CDR3 has 14 amino acids. The ends lost 6 bases at V and 0 bases at J; junction bases unmatched: 4. Germline V CDR1 and CDR2: SQVTM, ANQGSEA.

V usage is TRBV2 and J usage is TRBJ2-5; D tentatively fits TRBD1 or TRBD2 (7 bases each). CDR3 size: 13 residues. V was clipped by 6 bases and J by 5 bases, with 13 bases between them. Germline V gene sequence: CDR1 SNHLY, CDR2 FYNNEI. The CDR3 bases are TGTGCCAGCAGGGCAGGGGGAGGGGAGACCCAGTACTTC. Protein product: CASRAGGGETQYF.

The V and J genes are TRBV6-1 and TRBJ2-7, with a possible D match to TRBD2 (6 bases). Looked up from germline, CDR1 is MNHNS and CDR2 is SASEGT. The CDR3 totals 11 residues. V was pared by 5 bases and J by 6 bases, with 8 bases between. The CDR3, as DNA: TGTGCCAGCAGTATGGAGGGCGAGCAGTACTTC. This codes for CASSMEGEQYF.